What follows describes a single T cell receptor beta chain. Antigen specificity is unknown. The CDR3 totals 15 residues. After removal of 4 bases from V and 6 bases from J, the junction contained 8 bases not matched to a gene. The germline V gene has CDR1 MGHDK and CDR2 SYGVNS. The entry originates in a study of CD8+ T cells in alopecia areata. Study-wide background: Those patients who were treated received oral tofacitinib, which was given at 5 to 10 mg twice daily for moderate-to-severe alopecia areata. Whole-study results and caveats: It was lesional scalp, especially alopecia totalis/universalis, that showed higher clonality than normal scalp.

Starting from PBMCs, sorting isolated CD4+ and CD8+ T cells. Sequencing relied on a cDNA template that was reverse transcribed from extracted RNA. Profiled with immunoSEQ multiplex PCR; TCRdb holds only in-frame clones, not every one. Altogether about 180,000 clones are present, approximately 56% being singletons, with the ten largest covering about 14%. V usage is TRBV25-1 and J usage is TRBJ2-7, with 11 bases fitting TRBD1. The clonotype originates from a human donor with alopecia areata. The starting material was CD4+ T cells sorted from blood, obtained at week 0. CDR3 sequence: CASSARTGGASEQYF. The CDR3 DNA is TGTGCCAGCAGTGCCCGGACAGGGGGCGCGTCCGAGCAGTACTTC.